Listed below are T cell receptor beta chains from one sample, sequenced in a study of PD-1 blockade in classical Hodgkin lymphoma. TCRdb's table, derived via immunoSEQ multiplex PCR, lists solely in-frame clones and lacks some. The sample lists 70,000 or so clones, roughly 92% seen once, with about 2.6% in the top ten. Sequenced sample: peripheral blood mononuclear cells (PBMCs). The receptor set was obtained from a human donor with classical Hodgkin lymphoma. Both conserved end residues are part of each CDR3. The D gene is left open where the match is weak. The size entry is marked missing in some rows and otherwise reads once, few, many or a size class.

cdr3_aa: CASRTPGLEFYEQYF; cdr3_nt: TGTGCCAGCAGAACACCGGGACTAGAGTTCTACGAGCAGTACTTC; j_call: TRBJ2-7; v_call: TRBV6-5; cdr3_length: 15; d_call: TRBD2; clone_size: NA
cdr3_aa: CASSPGRLYTF; cdr3_nt: TGTGCCAGCAGCCCTGGGAGGTTGTACACCTTC; j_call: TRBJ1-2; v_call: TRBV5-5; cdr3_length: 11; d_call: NA; clone_size: NA
cdr3_aa: CASSSVQPGDWNEKLFF; cdr3_nt: TGTGCCAGCAGTTCGGTTCAGCCCGGGGATTGGAATGAAAAACTGTTTTTT; j_call: TRBJ1-4; v_call: TRBV27; cdr3_length: 17; d_call: NA; clone_size: NA
cdr3_aa: CASSTQTRGTAGGQYF; cdr3_nt: TGTGCCAGTAGTACCCAAACTCGAGGGACCGCCGGGGGCCAGTACTTC; j_call: TRBJ2-7; v_call: TRBV19; cdr3_length: 16; d_call: NA; clone_size: NA
cdr3_aa: CASSWYNEQFF; cdr3_nt: TGTGCCAGCAGCTGGTACAATGAGCAGTTCTTC; j_call: TRBJ2-1; v_call: TRBV7-2; cdr3_length: 11; d_call: NA; clone_size: NA
cdr3_aa: CASSLSREGEQFF; cdr3_nt: TGCGCCAGCAGCTTGTCAAGGGAAGGCGAGCAGTTCTTC; j_call: TRBJ2-1; v_call: TRBV5-1; cdr3_length: 13; d_call: NA; clone_size: NA
cdr3_aa: CASSFPTARRGNNEQFF; cdr3_nt: TGTGCCAGCAGCTTCCCAACCGCGAGGAGGGGTAACAATGAGCAGTTCTTC; j_call: TRBJ2-1; v_call: TRBV7-6; cdr3_length: 17; d_call: NA; clone_size: NA
cdr3_aa: CASSPLGRVDYGYTF; cdr3_nt: TGTGCCAGCAGCCCCCTCGGCAGGGTCGACTATGGCTACACCTTC; j_call: TRBJ1-2; v_call: TRBV7-2; cdr3_length: 15; d_call: NA; clone_size: NA
cdr3_aa: CASSERGSSNQPQHF; cdr3_nt: TGTGCCAGCAGTGAACGAGGCAGTAGCAATCAGCCCCAGCATTTT; j_call: TRBJ1-5; v_call: TRBV6-1; cdr3_length: 15; d_call: NA; clone_size: NA
cdr3_aa: CASSLVGHQTGANVLTF; cdr3_nt: TGTGCCAGCAGCTTGGTGGGACATCAAACTGGGGCCAACGTCCTGACTTTC; j_call: TRBJ2-6; v_call: TRBV5-8; cdr3_length: 17; d_call: NA; clone_size: NA
cdr3_aa: CASMGTGLAEETQYF; cdr3_nt: TGTGCCAGTATGGGTACGGGACTAGCTGAAGAGACCCAGTACTTC; j_call: TRBJ2-5; v_call: TRBV19; cdr3_length: 15; d_call: TRBD2; clone_size: NA
cdr3_aa: CASSVQGIGELFF; cdr3_nt: TGTGCCAGCAGCGTACAGGGGATCGGGGAGCTGTTTTTT; j_call: TRBJ2-2; v_call: TRBV9; cdr3_length: 13; d_call: NA; clone_size: NA
cdr3_aa: CASGTGPREPQHF; cdr3_nt: TGTGCCAGCGGCACAGGGCCAAGGGAGCCCCAGCATTTT; j_call: TRBJ1-5; v_call: TRBV18; cdr3_length: 13; d_call: NA; clone_size: NA
cdr3_aa: CASSLLTGRDQPQHF; cdr3_nt: TGCGCCAGCAGCCTACTGACAGGGCGGGATCAGCCCCAGCATTTT; j_call: TRBJ1-5; v_call: TRBV5-1; cdr3_length: 15; d_call: TRBD1; clone_size: NA
cdr3_aa: CASRLDSYNEQFF; cdr3_nt: TGTGCCAGCAGGTTGGACTCCTACAATGAGCAGTTCTTC; j_call: TRBJ2-1; v_call: TRBV6-1; cdr3_length: 13; d_call: NA; clone_size: NA
cdr3_aa: CASNDPTSNQPQHF; cdr3_nt: TGTGCCAGCAACGACCCGACAAGCAATCAGCCCCAGCATTTT; j_call: TRBJ1-5; v_call: TRBV7-2; cdr3_length: 14; d_call: NA; clone_size: NA
cdr3_aa: CASSWGHEAIYEQYF; cdr3_nt: TGCGCCAGCAGCTGGGGACACGAAGCTATCTACGAGCAGTACTTC; j_call: TRBJ2-7; v_call: TRBV5-1; cdr3_length: 15; d_call: NA; clone_size: NA
cdr3_aa: CASSSSFRGDTQYF; cdr3_nt: TGTGCCAGTAGTTCCTCCTTCAGGGGAGATACGCAGTATTTT; j_call: TRBJ2-3; v_call: TRBV19; cdr3_length: 14; d_call: NA; clone_size: NA
cdr3_aa: CARSLGQGPETQYF; cdr3_nt: TGTGCCAGAAGCCTTGGACAGGGCCCAGAGACCCAGTACTTC; j_call: TRBJ2-5; v_call: TRBV7-5; cdr3_length: 14; d_call: NA; clone_size: NA
cdr3_aa: CSVEVRGETQYF; cdr3_nt: TGCAGCGTTGAGGTCAGGGGTGAGACCCAGTACTTC; j_call: TRBJ2-5; v_call: TRBV29-1; cdr3_length: 12; d_call: NA; clone_size: once
cdr3_aa: CASSSAGRSTNYGYTF; cdr3_nt: TGTGCCAGCTCCTCCGCCGGTAGGAGCACTAACTATGGCTACACCTTC; j_call: TRBJ1-2; v_call: TRBV18; cdr3_length: 16; d_call: NA; clone_size: NA
cdr3_aa: CASSLKGTEQYF; cdr3_nt: TGTGCCAGCAGTCTAAAGGGGACCGAGCAGTACTTC; j_call: TRBJ2-7; v_call: TRBV7-9; cdr3_length: 12; d_call: NA; clone_size: NA